The clone carrying this T cell receptor (beta chain) showed up just a few times. The antigen is not known. Trimming cost V 3 bases and J 5 bases; bases outside gene matches: 9. Germline loops: CDR1 SGHDT, CDR2 YYEEEE. The CDR3 is 16 amino acids. These data come from a study of T-cell memory formation after mild COVID-19. Background on the study: Largely donor-specific TCR clusters were found.

Whole-study results and caveats: Pre-infection memory held some responding clones, suggesting pre-existing cross-reactive T cells responded. Nothing confirmed that second-wave clones peaking on day 37 were specific for SARS-CoV-2.

Using constant-segment primers, 5'RACE produced TCR alpha and TCR beta cDNA libraries carrying sample barcodes and UMIs. MiXCR was run by TCRdb on the 5' RACE reads, yielding one entry per CDR3 protein. The sample has roughly 150,000 distinct CDR3 sequences, 11% to 15% seen once. The sample comprised PBMCs or a T cell subset sorted from them (not recorded which). This receptor was identified in an adult woman who had mild COVID-19 (a few samples of this study predate the infection). Cell type and time point are not known. This rearrangement joins TRBV5-6 to TRBJ2-1; 9 bases agree with TRBD1. In DNA form, the CDR3 reads TGTGCCAGCAGCTCCTCCGGGACAGGGATTGACAATGAGCAGTTCTTC. This translates into CASSSSGTGIDNEQFF. The full variable domain, with the rest looked up from reference TRBV5-6 and TRBJ2-1, is DAGVTQSPTHLIKTRGQQVTLRCSPKSGHDTVSWYQQALGQGPQFIFQYYEEEERQRGNFPDRFSGHQFPNYSSELNVNALLLGDSALYLCASSSSGTGIDNEQFFGPGTRLTVL.